These 13 T cell receptor beta chains were sequenced from one sample in a study of control samples from healthy donors and cancer patients (dated by TCRdb to 2018 to 2020). Library preparation was by the immunoSEQ multiplex PCR assay. In its TCRdb copy, this immuneACCESS table keeps in-frame sequences only and misses some clones. Where compared with another copy, unresolved V genes explain less than half of these, and the others have no known cause. The sample table contains approximately 130,000 clones; only one count was recorded for approximately 90% of them. About 12% of the sample comes from the top ten. The sequenced material came from blood. These receptors were taken from a man aged 25 to 40 in good health.

The chain joins TRBV29-1 to TRBJ1-2; D remains ambiguous. V was shortened by 6 bases and J by 7 bases, with 9 bases between the two germline ends. This CDR3 has 10 amino acids. Germline V lookup: CDR1 SQVTM, CDR2 ANQGSEA. The CDR3 spells CSVRAGGYTF. CDR3 nucleotide sequence: TGCAGCGTCCGGGCAGGTGGCTACACCTTC.

The CDR3 here is CASSFEGATNEKLFF. CDR3 DNA: TGTGCCAGCAGCTTTGAAGGGGCAACTAATGAAAAACTGTTTTTT. This chain joins TRBV7-9 and TRBJ1-4, with a tentative D call TRBD1 (5 bases). The germline V gene has CDR1 SEHNR and CDR2 FQNEAQ (reference sequence). V was shortened by 3 bases and J by 0 bases, with 8 bases between the two germline ends. The CDR3 is 15 residues long.

The chain employs TRBV6-6 and TRBJ1-1, with D perhaps TRBD1 (5 bases). Trimming left V 4 bases short and J 1 base short, with 13 bases between. The germline V gene encodes CDR1 MNHNY and CDR2 SVGAGI (reference sequence). CDR3 length: 15 amino acids. In DNA, the CDR3 is TGTGCCAGCAGTTCCGCCGGGACGGAGAACACTGAAGCTTTCTTT. It is translated as CASSSAGTENTEAFF.

The chain uses TRBV6-5 and TRBJ2-2, with D possibly matching TRBD2 (6 bases). V was pared by 2 bases and J by 6 bases, with 16 bases between. In germline, CDR1 is MNHEY, CDR2 SVGAGI. This CDR3 contains 16 residues. The DNA of the CDR3 is TGTGCCAGCAGTTACCAACAATTCGGGAGTTCCGGGGAGCTGTTTTTT. This sequence encodes CASSYQQFGSSGELFF.

The V call is TRBV20-1, the J call TRBJ1-1, with no clear D. Trimming cost V 3 bases and J 4 bases, with 18 bases left between them. Germline V lookup: CDR1 DFQATT, CDR2 SNEGSKA (reference sequence). The CDR3 consists of 15 residues. The CDR3, as DNA: TGCAGTGCTAGTCGCATCCCCAATCGCCGCACTGAAGCTTTCTTT. Residues: CSASRIPNRRTEAFF.

This clone was recorded only once. V usage is TRBV5-1 and J usage is TRBJ2-2; perhaps TRBD1 as D (6 bases). CDR1 is SGHRS and CDR2 is YFSETQ in the germline V gene. With 0 bases removed from V and 4 bases from J, the gap between germline ends came to 10 bases. The length of the CDR3 is 15 residues. Here the CDR3 DNA reads TGCGCCAGCAGCTTGGGGTCAGGGGCCACCGGGGAGCTGTTTTTT. It specifies CASSLGSGATGELFF.

In the case of this clone: The sample holds other DNA sequences that translate to the same CDR3. The rearrangement joins TRBV12-3 or TRBV12-4 to TRBJ1-5; the D is unclear. Trimming left V 3 bases short and J 0 bases short, with 3 bases between. The CDR3 contains 13 residues. Written as DNA, the CDR3 is TGTGCCAGCAGTTTCACTAGCAATCAGCCCCAGCATTTT. Translation gives CASSFTSNQPQHF.

The V and J genes are TRBV27 and TRBJ1-2; D remains unclear. In germline, CDR1 is MNHEY, CDR2 SMNVEV (reference sequence). This CDR3 has 13 residues. Deletions cut 5 bases from V and 7 bases from J, with 14 bases between. This CDR3 is CASSPPFGVGYTF. The CDR3 DNA reads TGTGCCAGCAGTCCCCCATTCGGGGTTGGCTACACCTTC.

This clone was recorded at least ten times. The chain couples TRBV7-9 to TRBJ1-1; maybe TRBD1 (6 bases). Germline lookup yields CDR1 SEHNR and CDR2 FQNEAQ (reference sequence). The V and J ends lost 10 bases and 4 bases respectively, with 16 bases between them. This CDR3 contains 13 residues. CDR3 DNA sequence: TGTGCCACCTCCGGGCAAGGGGGCACTGAAGCTTTCTTT. Amino acid sequence: CATSGQGGTEAFF.

The DNA for the CDR3 is TGTGCCAGCAGCCAGCAGGGGGCCGGCACTGAAGCTTTCTTT. Its translation is CASSQQGAGTEAFF. V gene TRBV11-2 combines with J gene TRBJ1-1, with TRBD1 identical over 8 bases. There are 14 residues in the CDR3. J was trimmed by 4 bases and V by 5 bases; bases with no gene match: 6. Germline values: CDR1 SGHAT, CDR2 FQNNGV.

V gene TRBV5-1 combines with J gene TRBJ1-2; TRBD1 aligns across 7 bases. Germline assignment: CDR1 SGHRS and CDR2 YFSETQ. The CDR3 sequence is 14 residues long. J lost 4 bases, V lost 4 bases, and 7 bases had no gene match. CDR3 DNA sequence: TGCGCCAGCAGCGGCGCACAGGGGACCTATGGCTACACCTTC. It codes for CASSGAQGTYGYTF.

The chain joins TRBV6-5 to TRBJ1-6; TRBD1 agrees at 8 bases. V was pared by 7 bases and J by 9 bases, with 8 bases of the junction left unmatched. The CDR3 totals 14 residues. Germline V lookup: CDR1 MNHEY, CDR2 SVGAGI. The CDR3 loop reads CASKQDRVRSPLHF. DNA of the CDR3: TGTGCCAGCAAACAGGACAGGGTTCGTTCACCCCTCCACTTT.

This sequence joins TRBV7-2 and TRBJ1-1; weak D call: TRBD1 (5 bases). The CDR3 consists of 14 residues. V lost 5 bases to trimming and J lost 1 base, with 11 bases between them. From germline, CDR1 is SGHTA and CDR2 FQGNSA. The CDR3 bases are TGTGCCAGCAGCCCTGGGGGGACGAACACTGAAGCTTTCTTT. Amino acid sequence: CASSPGGTNTEAFF.